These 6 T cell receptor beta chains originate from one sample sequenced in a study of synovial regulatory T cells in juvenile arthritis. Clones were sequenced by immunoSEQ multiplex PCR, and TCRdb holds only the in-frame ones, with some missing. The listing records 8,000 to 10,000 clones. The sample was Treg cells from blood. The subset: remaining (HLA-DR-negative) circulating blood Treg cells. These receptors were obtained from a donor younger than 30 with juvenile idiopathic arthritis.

CDR3 loop: CASSLGVDTEAFF. The genes are TRBV18 and TRBJ1-1. The CDR3 extends over 13 amino acids. No DNA is recorded. Germline values: CDR1 KGHSH, CDR2 LQKENI.

CDR3 protein: CASSLGGGAINEKLFF. The genes are TRBV7-9 and TRBJ1-4. The CDR3 extends over 16 amino acids. The DNA sequence is not available. Per germline, CDR1 SEHNR and CDR2 FQNEAQ (reference sequence). Filled out from reference TRBV7-9 and TRBJ1-4, the complete variable domain reads DTGVSQNPRHKITKRGQNVTFRCDPISEHNRLYWYRQTLGQGPEFLTYFQNEAQLEKSRLLSDRFSAERPKGSFSTLEIQRTEQGDSAMYLCASSLGGGAINEKLFFGSGTQLSVL.

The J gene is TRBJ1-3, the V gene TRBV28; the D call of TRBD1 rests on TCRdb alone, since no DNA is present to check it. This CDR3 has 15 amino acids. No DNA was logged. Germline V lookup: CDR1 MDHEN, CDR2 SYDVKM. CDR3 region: CASSLLTGSGNTIYF. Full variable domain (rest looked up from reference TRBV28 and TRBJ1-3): DVKVTQSSRYLVKRTGEKVFLECVQDMDHENMFWYRQDPGLGLRLIYFSYDVKMKEKGDIPEGYSVSREKKERFSLILESASTNQTSMYLCASSLLTGSGNTIYFGEGSWLTVV.

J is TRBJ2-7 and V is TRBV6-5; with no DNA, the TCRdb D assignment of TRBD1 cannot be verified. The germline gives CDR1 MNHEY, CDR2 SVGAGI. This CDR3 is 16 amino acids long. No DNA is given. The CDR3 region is CASSYLGTGGDYEQYF.

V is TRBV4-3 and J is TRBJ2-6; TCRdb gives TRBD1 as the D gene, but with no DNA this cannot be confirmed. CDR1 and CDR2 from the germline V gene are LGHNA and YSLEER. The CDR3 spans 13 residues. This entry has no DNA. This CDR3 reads CASRGAGANVLTF.

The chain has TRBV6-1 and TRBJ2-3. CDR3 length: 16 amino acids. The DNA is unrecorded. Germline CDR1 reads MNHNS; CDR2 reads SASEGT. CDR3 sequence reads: CASSGAPGGYTDTQYF.